The rows below give T cell receptor beta chains drawn from one sample of a study of blood T cell repertoires in COVID-19. The table came from immunoSEQ multiplex PCR; TCRdb's copy has only in-frame clones and leaves some out. The data hold about 200,000 clones, with about 80% observed a single time. Sequenced sample: PBMCs or T cells enriched from blood (not recorded which). The receptors derive from a woman aged 50 to 60 who had been exposed to COVID-19. CDR3s include the opening cysteine and the closing phenylalanine or tryptophan. The D gene is left open where the match is weak. Clone size, where shown, is once, few, many, or a class for clones that have expanded.

V	D	size	J	DNA	CDR3
TRBV5-4	TRBD1	few	TRBJ2-2	TGTGCCAGCAGCTTGCTGGGCAGGGGGATTTCCGGGGAGCTGTTTTTT	CASSLLGRGISGELFF
TRBV2	.	.	TRBJ1-3	TGTGCCAGCAGTCCCTCGACAGTATTCTCTGGAAACACCATATATTTT	CASSPSTVFSGNTIYF
TRBV27	.	.	TRBJ1-2	TGTGCCAGCAGTTTAAGGGGGAACTATGGCTACACCTTC	CASSLRGNYGYTF
TRBV5-1	TRBD2	.	TRBJ2-1	TGCGCCAGCAGCCAAGGACTAGCGGGGACCCTTGGGAATGAGCAGTTCTTC	CASSQGLAGTLGNEQFF
TRBV5-1	.	.	TRBJ1-2	TGCGCCAGCAGCTTGGGCCGGGGTTTGCGTGGCTACACCTTC	CASSLGRGLRGYTF
TRBV10-1	TRBD1	few	TRBJ1-2	TGCGCCAGCAGTGCCCTTACAGGGGAGGAAAATGGCTACACCTTC	CASSALTGEENGYTF
TRBV15	.	.	TRBJ1-1	TGTGCCACCAAGCGGGGCACGGTAGGCACTGAAGCTTTCTTT	CATKRGTVGTEAFF
TRBV7-2	TRBD2	.	TRBJ2-5	TGTGCCAGCACCTTGTTTGGGCGGGGGGGATCGGAGACCCAGTACTTC	CASTLFGRGGSETQYF
TRBV13	.	.	TRBJ2-2	TGTGCCAGCAGCTTAGGCTGGGGGGGGCCCGCGAACACCGGGGAGCTGTTTTTT	CASSLGWGGPANTGELFF
TRBV28	.	few	TRBJ1-4	TGTGCCAGCAGTGACACAGCCCTAAATGAAAAACTGTTTTTT	CASSDTALNEKLFF
TRBV27	.	.	TRBJ1-2	TGTGCCAGCCGTTCACTCGCAGGGGCTAACTATGGCTACACCTTC	CASRSLAGANYGYTF